One and the same sample provided the 5 T cell receptor beta chains below, sequenced in a study of blood T cell repertoires in COVID-19. Assay: immunoSEQ multiplex PCR; the TCRdb copy retains only in-frame clones and omits some. The sample yields 180,000 or so clones, over 75% seen once. The sequenced sample was peripheral blood. The source of these receptors is a woman over 75 with active or convalescent COVID-19.

The J gene is TRBJ2-3, the V gene TRBV6-2 or TRBV6-3, with D tentatively TRBD2 (6 bases). Germline V gives CDR1 MNHEY, CDR2 SVGEGT. V shed 2 bases and J shed 8 bases, with 20 bases lying between them. The CDR3 length is 16 residues. The DNA for the CDR3 is TGTGCCAGCAGTTACCCGGGACTTTCTCAAGGGGTTACGCAGTATTTT. Protein: CASSYPGLSQGVTQYF.

This sequence joins TRBV12-3 or TRBV12-4 and TRBJ1-5; D unresolved. V lost 0 bases and J 7 bases, leaving 7 bases between the germline ends. The CDR3 is 13 residues long. The chain's CDR3 is CASSLARGQPQHF. In DNA form, the CDR3 reads TGTGCCAGCAGTTTAGCCCGCGGCCAGCCCCAGCATTTT.

This clone has more than one count but fewer than ten. The chain combines TRBV7-8 with TRBJ1-1, with 7 bases matching TRBD1. V dropped 5 bases and J dropped 6; count of bases not matched to a gene: 12. The CDR3 runs to 15 residues. The germline gives CDR1 SGHVS, CDR2 FQNEAQ. In nucleotides, the CDR3 is TGTGCCAGCAGCGGACAGGCGATTTTGTTCGCTGAAGCTTTCTTT. Protein: CASSGQAILFAEAFF.

A few counts support this clone. The chain couples TRBV3-1 (or the pseudogene TRBV3-2) to TRBJ2-7; 9 bases align to TRBD1. In germline, CDR1 is LGHDT, CDR2 YNNKEL (reference sequence). V dropped 7 bases and J dropped 5; count of bases not matched to a gene: 9. The CDR3 contains 14 residues. CDR3 DNA sequence: TGTGCCAGCACCCCGGGACAGGGTGGCGACGAGCAGTACTTC. Translating it yields CASTPGQGGDEQYF.

This clone was seen just once. The chain recombines TRBV20-1 with TRBJ1-4; 7 positions match TRBD1. In germline, CDR1 is DFQATT, CDR2 SNEGSKA (reference sequence). This CDR3 is 11 amino acids long. After removal of 4 bases from V and 8 bases from J, the junction contained 1 base not matched to a gene. Written as DNA, the CDR3 is TGCAGTGCTAAGGACAGGGAAAAACTGTTTTTT. It yields the protein CSAKDREKLFF.